One and the same sample provided the 32 T cell receptor beta chains below, sequenced in a study of blood T cells in healthy people across ages. Through a sample-barcoded 5' primer and a J-beta primer mix, a second PCR was run for about 6 to 11 cycles. TCRdb fed the 5' RACE reads into MiXCR, producing one record per CDR3 protein. The table shows hundreds of thousands of distinct CDR3 sequences, with about 30% occurring only once. Sequencing was done on a sample of blood. Receptors originate from an elderly woman in good health.

This clonotype was counted a few times. The chain combines TRBV20-1 with TRBJ1-2; D is unclear. Germline V gene lookup returns CDR1 DFQATT and CDR2 SNEGSKA (reference sequence). This CDR3 region has 14 residues. Trimming shortened V by 0 bases and J by 2 bases, and 10 bases separated the two germline ends. CDR3 in amino acids: CSARDPQRNYGYTF. In DNA form, the CDR3 reads TGCAGTGCTAGAGACCCACAGAGAAACTATGGCTACACCTTC.

This clonotype occurred a few times. Just one base apart from a much larger clone, this may be a read error. The chain combines TRBV20-1 with TRBJ2-5, with 9 positions matching TRBD2. This CDR3 contains 16 residues. The V and J ends lost 6 bases and 11 bases, in that order; junction bases with no gene match: 22. Germline CDR1 is DFQATT and CDR2 is SNEGSKA (reference sequence). CDR3 sequence: CSAEGAGGGGDTEQYF. The CDR3 DNA reads TGCAGTGCCGAAGGAGCGGGGGGCGGCGGGGATACTGAGCAGTACTTC.

This clonotype was observed a handful of times. The rearrangement links TRBV25-1 to TRBJ1-1; 9 bases agree with TRBD1. The germline gives CDR1 MGHDK, CDR2 SYGVNS. The ends lost 2 bases at V and 8 bases at J; junction bases unmatched: 6. The length of the CDR3 is 14 residues. The CDR3 is CASSENSGQGEAFF. The CDR3 bases are TGTGCCAGCAGTGAAAACTCCGGACAGGGGGAAGCTTTCTTT.

This clonotype was observed a few times. A much larger clone differs by one base, so this may be a read error. The CDR3 sequence is CASSLAQGTGANGAQYF. The DNA for the CDR3 is TGTGCCAGCAGCTTAGCGCAGGGGACAGGGGCCAACGGGGCCCAGTACTTC. V gene TRBV7-2 combines with J gene TRBJ2-5, with 10 positions matching TRBD1. The CDR3 consists of 17 residues. Germline CDR1 is SGHTA and CDR2 is FQGNSA. V lost 0 bases and J lost 9; bases outside the gene matches: 13.

The genes are TRBV27 and TRBJ2-6; D not resolved. Germline V gene sequence: CDR1 MNHEY, CDR2 SMNVEV (reference sequence). The CDR3 loop spans 17 amino acids. V lost 4 bases and J lost 4, with 17 bases in between. The CDR3 coding sequence is TGTGCCAGCAGTTCCTCCTCGGTTCCGTCCGGGGCCAACGTCCTGACTTTC. Translation: CASSSSSVPSGANVLTF.

The count of this clonotype is one. The CDR3 spells CASSQGLAGANYEQYF. CDR3 coding DNA: TGTGCCAGCAGCCAAGGTCTAGCGGGGGCGAACTACGAGCAGTACTTC. This chain links TRBV4-2 with TRBJ2-7, with 10 bases matching TRBD2. With V trimmed by 1 base and J by 3 bases, 6 bases remained unmatched. Per germline, CDR1 LGHNA and CDR2 YNFKEQ. The CDR3 sequence is 16 residues long.

This clonotype was recorded at least ten times. The chain combines TRBV4-3 with TRBJ2-1; the D gene is possibly TRBD2 (6 bases). The CDR3 has 16 residues. V was shortened by 1 base and J by 4 bases, with 14 bases between the two germline ends. CDR1 LGHNA and CDR2 YSLEER come from the germline V gene. The CDR3 loop reads CASSQAASGRYNEQFF. The CDR3 DNA follows: TGCGCCAGCAGCCAAGCGGCCAGCGGGCGTTACAATGAGCAGTTCTTC.

The chain employs TRBV6-5 and TRBJ1-4; TRBD1 matches 7 bases. The CDR3 runs to 15 residues. With V trimmed by 4 bases and J by 8 bases, 10 bases remained unmatched. Looked up from germline, CDR1 is MNHEY and CDR2 is SVGAGI. CDR3: CASSLTGVPGEKLFF. The CDR3 nucleotides read TGTGCCAGCAGTTTAACAGGGGTTCCTGGAGAAAAACTGTTTTTT.

A remark on this clonotype: A read error may produce the germline difference seen at one junction end. The chain recombines TRBV6-6 with TRBJ2-3; D is tentatively TRBD1 or TRBD2 (5 bases each). This CDR3 is 15 amino acids long. Germline CDR1 is MNHNY and CDR2 is SVGAGI (reference sequence). CDR3 loop: CAGSQLGWGADTQYF. The DNA of the CDR3 is TGTGCCGGCAGCCAACTAGGATGGGGCGCAGATACGCAGTATTTT.

The J gene is TRBJ2-1, the V gene TRBV5-1; TRBD2 agrees at 8 bases. This CDR3 has 15 amino acids. The V gene's germline CDR1 is SGHRS and CDR2 YFSETQ. Germline trimming cut 4 bases from V and 3 bases from J; bases unmatched to any gene: 6. This CDR3 is CASSGAGTSYNEQFF. CDR3 in DNA: TGCGCCAGCAGCGGGGCAGGGACTAGCTACAATGAGCAGTTCTTC.

This clonotype showed up many times. The CDR3 sequence: CASSLELAGRYEQYF. CDR3 sequence (DNA): TGTGCCAGCAGCTTAGAACTAGCGGGGCGCTACGAGCAGTACTTC. This rearrangement joins TRBV11-1 to TRBJ2-7; 10 bases fit TRBD2. V lost 1 base to trimming and J lost 3 bases; unmatched junction nucleotides: 3. Germline V gene sequence: CDR1 SGHAT, CDR2 FQDESV (reference sequence). This CDR3 is built from 15 residues.

Note on this clonotype: A much larger clone differs from this one at a single base, so this may be a read error. The chain recombines TRBV5-8 with TRBJ2-7, with TRBD1 identical over 8 bases. Looked up from germline, CDR1 is SGHTS and CDR2 is YDEGEE. V gave up 7 bases and J gave up 6 bases; unmatched junction bases: 9. The CDR3 contains 13 residues. The CDR3, as DNA: TGTGCCAGCGGCCGTAGACAGGGGACCGAGCAGTACTTC. The encoded protein is CASGRRQGTEQYF.

This chain links TRBV6-1 with TRBJ2-1; tentatively, D is TRBD1 or TRBD2 (6 bases each). Germline V gene sequence: CDR1 MNHNS, CDR2 SASEGT. This CDR3 contains 15 residues. V was cut by 5 bases and J by 13 bases, with 24 bases left in between. The CDR3 DNA sequence: TGTGCCAGCAGTCTCGCCCGAGGGGGGCGAGAGACCCAGTTCTTC. This gives the protein CASSLARGGRETQFF.

This clonotype was counted at least ten times. V usage is TRBV29-1 and J usage is TRBJ2-1; TRBD1 aligns across 7 bases. The junction had 4 bases not matched to a gene; V was cut back by 4 bases and J by 7 bases. The CDR3 contains 12 residues. The V gene's germline CDR1 is SQVTM and CDR2 ANQGSEA. CDR3 sequence reads: CSVGPGGNEQFF. In DNA form, the CDR3 reads TGCAGCGTTGGACCAGGGGGAAATGAGCAGTTCTTC.

Only one count was recorded for this clonotype. The chain is built from TRBV5-1 and TRBJ2-1; D is possibly TRBD2 (6 bases). This CDR3 spans 16 amino acids. Trimming pared 3 bases from V and 5 bases from J, leaving 18 bases between. Germline V gene lookup returns CDR1 SGHRS and CDR2 YFSETQ. The DNA for the CDR3 is TGCGCCAGCAGCTCGACGTTCAGCGGGTGGAACAATGAGCAGTTCTTC. Encoded protein: CASSSTFSGWNNEQFF.

This clonotype was seen ten or more times. The chain combines TRBV29-1 with TRBJ2-7; possible D gene TRBD2, 5 bases. The CDR3 length is 12 residues. The germline V gene encodes CDR1 SQVTM and CDR2 ANQGSEA. V lost 4 bases, J lost 4 bases, and 11 bases lay in between. CDR3 nucleotides: TGCAGCGTTGTCGGGGAAACTTACGAGCAGTACTTC. Translating gives CSVVGETYEQYF.

On this clonotype: Just one base apart from a much larger clone, this may be a read error. The V call is TRBV11-2, the J call TRBJ2-1, with 9 bases matching TRBD1. CDR3 length equals 14 residues. V lost 3 bases and J lost 10; bases outside the gene matches: 7. Per germline, CDR1 SGHAT and CDR2 FQNNGV. The CDR3 loop reads CASSFTGGQDEQFF. The CDR3 nucleotides are TGTGCCAGCAGCTTCACAGGGGGCCAAGACGAGCAGTTCTTC.

The chain uses TRBV5-6 and TRBJ2-4; 13 bases map to TRBD2. The last part of the DNA fits TRBJ2-7 better; the J call may be wrong. The CDR3 length is 17 residues. Per germline, CDR1 SGHDT and CDR2 YYEEEE. The CDR3 DNA is TGTGCCAGCAGCTTCGGACTAGCGGGGGTAACGACCTACGAGCAGTACTTC. Its protein product is CASSFGLAGVTTYEQYF.

For this clonotype: A read error may explain this, as a much larger clone is one base away. This rearrangement joins TRBV12-3 or TRBV12-4 to TRBJ1-5, with D possibly matching TRBD1 (6 bases). V lost 1 base and J 6 bases, leaving 13 bases between the germline ends. This CDR3 has 15 amino acids. The CDR3: CASSLGAGASQPQHF. The CDR3 DNA reads TGTGCCAGCAGTTTAGGGGCGGGGGCAAGTCAGCCCCAGCATTTT.

This clonotype has a single count. The chain carries TRBV5-1 and TRBJ2-1; D possibly corresponds to TRBD2 (8 bases). The CDR3 length is 16 residues. V lost 4 bases, J lost 7 bases, and 21 bases lay in between. Germline V CDR1 and CDR2: SGHRS, YFSETQ. The CDR3 spells CASSPREGTDRNEQFF. The CDR3 nucleotides read TGCGCCAGCAGCCCCCGGGAGGGGACAGACAGGAATGAGCAGTTCTTC. Filled out from reference TRBV5-1 and TRBJ2-1, the complete variable domain reads KAGVTQTPRYLIKTRGQQVTLSCSPISGHRSVSWYQQTPGQGLQFLFEYFSETQRNKGNFPGRFSGRQFSNSRSEMNVSTLELGDSALYLCASSPREGTDRNEQFFGPGTRLTVL.

V gene TRBV10-3 combines with J gene TRBJ2-1; D might be TRBD2 (6 bases). Germline assignment: CDR1 ENHRY and CDR2 SYGVKD. The CDR3 has 14 amino acids. V was pared by 8 bases and J by 5 bases, with 16 bases between. CDR3 nucleotides: TGTGCCATCGGCGGGGCAGCTAAGGACAATGAGCAGTTCTTC. Amino acids: CAIGGAAKDNEQFF.

Concerning this clonotype itself: A much more abundant neighbour one base away suggests this may be a read error. The chain carries TRBV20-1 and TRBJ2-7, with 7 bases identical to TRBD2. CDR1 is DFQATT and CDR2 is SNEGSKA in the germline V gene (reference sequence). The CDR3 spans 13 residues. The CDR3 loop reads CSAIGASGYEQYF. The DNA of the CDR3 is TGCAGCGCGATTGGAGCTAGCGGTTACGAGCAGTACTTC.

This clonotype showed up just a few times. A much larger clone is a single base away; this may be a read error. The V call is TRBV20-1, the J call TRBJ2-5; possible D gene TRBD2, 6 bases. The germline V and J ends were trimmed by 6 bases and 4 bases, with 9 bases remaining between them. Germline V gene sequence: CDR1 DFQATT, CDR2 SNEGSKA (reference sequence). There are 11 residues in the CDR3. The CDR3 bases are TGCAGTGCGGACGGGGGAGAGACCCAGTACTTC. Translated, it gives CSADGGETQYF.

The table lists this clonotype with many counts. The chain carries TRBV5-8 and TRBJ2-3; D not certain. CDR3 size: 16 residues. Germline CDR1 and CDR2: SGHTS and YDEGEE. V shed 0 bases and J shed 7 bases, with 18 bases lying between them. The CDR3, as DNA: TGTGCCAGCAGCTTGGAGGTCTCGGATTCCGGTAATACGCAGTATTTT. As protein: CASSLEVSDSGNTQYF.

This clonotype was seen repeatedly, ten times or more. This chain links TRBV20-1 with TRBJ2-2; maybe TRBD2 (5 bases). The CDR3 loop spans 14 amino acids. Germline values: CDR1 DFQATT, CDR2 SNEGSKA (reference sequence). V shed 3 bases and J shed 0 bases, with 8 bases lying between them. CDR3 nucleotides: TGCAGTGCTAGGGTCGGGGCGAACACCGGGGAGCTGTTTTTT. Its protein is CSARVGANTGELFF.

This clonotype was detected ten times or more. The gene calls are TRBV6-6 and TRBJ1-2; 8 bases are a match to TRBD1. The germline CDR1 and CDR2 sequences are MNHNY and SVGAGI (reference sequence). V lost 2 bases, J lost 3 bases, and 5 bases stayed unmatched. There are 15 residues in the CDR3. CDR3 protein: CASSYPQGAYYGYTF. The DNA of the CDR3 is TGTGCCAGCAGTTACCCCCAGGGGGCCTACTATGGCTACACCTTC.

This clonotype was counted many times. V usage is TRBV6-6 and J usage is TRBJ2-7, with 9 bases aligning to TRBD2. The V gene end was trimmed by 5 bases and the J gene end by 4 bases; junction bases not matched to a gene: 6. The CDR3 covers 14 residues. Germline CDR1 MNHNY, CDR2 SVGAGI (reference sequence). This CDR3 is CASSTGTSKYEQYF. The CDR3 coding sequence is TGTGCCAGCAGTACCGGGACTAGCAAATACGAGCAGTACTTC.

A note on this clonotype: This clone may be a read error of a much larger clone one base away. J is TRBJ2-7 and V is TRBV6-1; D unclear. The CDR3 totals 14 residues. Germline loops: CDR1 MNHNS, CDR2 SASEGT. The CDR3 sequence is CASREAGSSYEQYF. DNA of the CDR3: TGTGCCAGCAGGGAAGCAGGAAGCTCCTACGAGCAGTACTTC.

This clonotype was picked up many times. The chain uses TRBV9 and TRBJ2-7, with TRBD1 matching 7 bases. Germline CDR1 reads SGDLS; CDR2 reads YYNGEE. The trim removed 4 bases at V and 0 bases at J, leaving 7 bases unmatched. CDR3 length: 15 amino acids. CDR3 nucleotides: TGTGCCAGCAGCTCCGGGGACAGTTACTCCTACGAGCAGTACTTC. Protein sequence: CASSSGDSYSYEQYF.

This clonotype was observed a single time. A read error is possible here, since a much larger clone lies one base away. The chain is built from TRBV20-1 and TRBJ1-2, with TRBD1 matching over 9 bases. Germline-derived CDR1 and CDR2 are DFQATT and SNEGSKA (reference sequence). There are 16 residues in the CDR3. DNA of the CDR3: TGCGGTGCTAGTGGGGACAGGGTTCGGACTAACTATGGCTACACCTTC. As protein: CGASGDRVRTNYGYTF.

This clonotype appeared many times. V gene TRBV30 combines with J gene TRBJ2-5; D unclear. Germline CDR1 and CDR2: GTSNPN and SVGIG (reference sequence). The CDR3 covers 11 residues. Deletions cut 0 bases from V and 3 bases from J, with 2 bases between. The CDR3 DNA reads as TGTGCCTGGAGTGTAAAAGAGACCCAGTACTTC. This sequence encodes CAWSVKETQYF.

In its sample, this clonotype was seen many times. The chain couples TRBV5-1 to TRBJ2-3; TRBD1 matches at 7 bases. Trimming removed 7 bases from V and 3 bases from J; junction bases left unmatched: 5. The CDR3 has 13 amino acids. Germline CDR1 SGHRS, CDR2 YFSETQ. The CDR3: CASARTGTDTQYF. The CDR3 DNA sequence: TGCGCCAGCGCCCGGACAGGTACAGATACGCAGTATTTT.